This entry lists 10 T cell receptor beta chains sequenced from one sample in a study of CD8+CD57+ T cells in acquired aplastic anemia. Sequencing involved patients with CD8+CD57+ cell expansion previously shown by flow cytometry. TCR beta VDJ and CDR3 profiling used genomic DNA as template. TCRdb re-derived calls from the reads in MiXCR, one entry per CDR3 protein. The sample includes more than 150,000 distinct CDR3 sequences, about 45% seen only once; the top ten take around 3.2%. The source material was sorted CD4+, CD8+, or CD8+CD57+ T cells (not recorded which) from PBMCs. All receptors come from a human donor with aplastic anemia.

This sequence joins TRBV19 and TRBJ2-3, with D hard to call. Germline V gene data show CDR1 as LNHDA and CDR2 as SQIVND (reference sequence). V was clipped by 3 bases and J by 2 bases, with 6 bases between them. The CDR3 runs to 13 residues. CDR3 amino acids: CASSIPDTDTQYF. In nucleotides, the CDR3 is TGTGCCAGTAGTATCCCCGACACAGATACGCAGTATTTT.

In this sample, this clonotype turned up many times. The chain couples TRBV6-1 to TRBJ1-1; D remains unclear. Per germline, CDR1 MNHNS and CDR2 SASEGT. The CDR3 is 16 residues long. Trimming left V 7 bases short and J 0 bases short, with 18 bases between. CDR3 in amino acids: CASTPRGSSMNTEAFF. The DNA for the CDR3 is TGTGCCAGCACCCCTCGGGGAAGCTCCATGAACACTGAAGCTTTCTTT.

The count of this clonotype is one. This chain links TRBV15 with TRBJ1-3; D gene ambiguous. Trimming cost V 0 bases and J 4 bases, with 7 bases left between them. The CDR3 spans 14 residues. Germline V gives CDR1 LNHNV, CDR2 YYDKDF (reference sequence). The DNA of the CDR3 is TGTGCCACCAGCAGAGATCACGACGGAAACACCATATATTTT. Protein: CATSRDHDGNTIYF.

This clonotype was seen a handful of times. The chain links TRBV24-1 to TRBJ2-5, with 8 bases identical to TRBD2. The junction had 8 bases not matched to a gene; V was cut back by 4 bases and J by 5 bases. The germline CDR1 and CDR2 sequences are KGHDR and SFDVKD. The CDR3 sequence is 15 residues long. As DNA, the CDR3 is TGTGCCACCAGTGACACCGGGACTAGTGGTGAGACCCAGTACTTC. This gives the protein CATSDTGTSGETQYF.

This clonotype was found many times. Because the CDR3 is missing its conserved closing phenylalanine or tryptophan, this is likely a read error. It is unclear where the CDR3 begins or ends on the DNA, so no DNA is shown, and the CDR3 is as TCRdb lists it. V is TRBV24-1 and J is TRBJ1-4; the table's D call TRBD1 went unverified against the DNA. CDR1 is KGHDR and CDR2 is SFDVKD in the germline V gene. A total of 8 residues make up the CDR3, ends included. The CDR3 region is CATGRRPG.

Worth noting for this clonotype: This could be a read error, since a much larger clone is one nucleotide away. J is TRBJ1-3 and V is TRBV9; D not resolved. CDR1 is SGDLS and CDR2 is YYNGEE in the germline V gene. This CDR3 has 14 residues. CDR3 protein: CASSVDWVGNTVYF. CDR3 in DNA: TGTGCCAGCAGCGTAGATTGGGTTGGAAACACCGTATATTTT.

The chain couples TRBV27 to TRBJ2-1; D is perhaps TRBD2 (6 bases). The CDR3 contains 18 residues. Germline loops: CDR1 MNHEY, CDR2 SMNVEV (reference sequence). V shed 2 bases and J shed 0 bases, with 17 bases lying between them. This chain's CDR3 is CASSLPKSSAISYNEQFF. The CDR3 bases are TGTGCCAGCAGTTTACCAAAATCTAGCGCAATCTCCTACAATGAGCAGTTCTTC.

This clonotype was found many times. The CDR3 DNA reads TGTGCCAGCAGCTTGGTAGTAGGAGATGGCTACACCTTC. Translating it yields CASSLVVGDGYTF. This chain connects TRBV5-6 to TRBJ1-2, with unresolved D. The CDR3 has 13 amino acids. Trimming took 0 bases from V and 6 from J, leaving 9 bases between them. Germline CDR1 reads SGHDT; CDR2 reads YYEEEE.

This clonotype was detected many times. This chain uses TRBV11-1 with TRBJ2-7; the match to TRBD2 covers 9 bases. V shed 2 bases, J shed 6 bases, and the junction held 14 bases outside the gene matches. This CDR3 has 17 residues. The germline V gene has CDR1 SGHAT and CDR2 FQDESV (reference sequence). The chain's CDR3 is CASSLSGIAGEVGEQYF. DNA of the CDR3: TGTGCCAGCAGCTTATCTGGAATAGCGGGGGAAGTCGGCGAGCAGTACTTC.

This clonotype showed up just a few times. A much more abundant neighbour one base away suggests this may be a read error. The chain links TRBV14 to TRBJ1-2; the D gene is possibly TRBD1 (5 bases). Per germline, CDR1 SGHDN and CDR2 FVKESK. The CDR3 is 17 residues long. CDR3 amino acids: CANSQQGRGFSNYGYTF. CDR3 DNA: TGTGCCAACAGCCAACAAGGGAGGGGATTCTCTAACTATGGCTACACCTTC. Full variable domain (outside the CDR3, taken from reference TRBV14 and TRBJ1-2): EAGVTQFPSHSVIEKGQTVTLRCDPISGHDNLYWYRRVMGKEIKFLLHFVKESKQDESGMPNNRFLAERTGGTYSTLKVQPAELEDSGVYFCANSQQGRGFSNYGYTFGSGTRLTVV.